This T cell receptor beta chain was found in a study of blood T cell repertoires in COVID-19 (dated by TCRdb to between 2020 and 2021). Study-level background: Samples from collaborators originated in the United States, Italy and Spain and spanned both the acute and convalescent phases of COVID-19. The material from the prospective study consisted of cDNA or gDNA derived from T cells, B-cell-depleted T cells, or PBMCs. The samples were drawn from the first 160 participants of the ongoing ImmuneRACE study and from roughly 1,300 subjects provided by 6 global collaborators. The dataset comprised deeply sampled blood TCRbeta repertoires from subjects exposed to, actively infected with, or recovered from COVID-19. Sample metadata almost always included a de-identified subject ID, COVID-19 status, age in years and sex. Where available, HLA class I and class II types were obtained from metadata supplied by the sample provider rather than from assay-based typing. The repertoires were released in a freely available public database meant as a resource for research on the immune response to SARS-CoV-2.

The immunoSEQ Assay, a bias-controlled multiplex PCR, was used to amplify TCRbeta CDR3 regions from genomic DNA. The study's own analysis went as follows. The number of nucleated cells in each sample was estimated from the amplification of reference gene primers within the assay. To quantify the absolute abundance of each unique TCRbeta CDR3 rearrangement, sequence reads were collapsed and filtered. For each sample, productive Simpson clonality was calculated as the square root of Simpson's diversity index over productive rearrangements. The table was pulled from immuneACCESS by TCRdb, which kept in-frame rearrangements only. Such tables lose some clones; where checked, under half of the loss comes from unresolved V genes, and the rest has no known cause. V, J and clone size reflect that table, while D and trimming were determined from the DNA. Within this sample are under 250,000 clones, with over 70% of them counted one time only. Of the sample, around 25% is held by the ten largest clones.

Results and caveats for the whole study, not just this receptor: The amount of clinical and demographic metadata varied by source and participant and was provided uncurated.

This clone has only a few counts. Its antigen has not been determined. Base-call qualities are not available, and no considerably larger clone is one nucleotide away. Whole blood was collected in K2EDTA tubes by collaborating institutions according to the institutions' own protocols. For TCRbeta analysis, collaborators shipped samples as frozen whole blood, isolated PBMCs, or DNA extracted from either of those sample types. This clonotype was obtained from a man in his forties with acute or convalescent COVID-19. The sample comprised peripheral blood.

The base sequence is TGTGCCAGTAAACTGGGGACAGGGGGCAACGCTCACTATGGCTACACCTTC. It translates as CASKLGTGGNAHYGYTF. The rearranged chain carries TRBV19 and TRBJ1-2; TRBD1 agrees with 12 junctional bases. The CDR3 starts with the cysteine, ends with the phenylalanine, and has 17 residues. Of the read, only the CDR3 DNA is kept; its 51 bases are in frame from base 1. CDR1 is given as LNHDA and CDR2 as SQIVND, both from the germline V gene (reference sequence). For this chain, trimming is 7 bases at the V end and 3 bases at the J end, and the number of junction bases without a gene match is 12.